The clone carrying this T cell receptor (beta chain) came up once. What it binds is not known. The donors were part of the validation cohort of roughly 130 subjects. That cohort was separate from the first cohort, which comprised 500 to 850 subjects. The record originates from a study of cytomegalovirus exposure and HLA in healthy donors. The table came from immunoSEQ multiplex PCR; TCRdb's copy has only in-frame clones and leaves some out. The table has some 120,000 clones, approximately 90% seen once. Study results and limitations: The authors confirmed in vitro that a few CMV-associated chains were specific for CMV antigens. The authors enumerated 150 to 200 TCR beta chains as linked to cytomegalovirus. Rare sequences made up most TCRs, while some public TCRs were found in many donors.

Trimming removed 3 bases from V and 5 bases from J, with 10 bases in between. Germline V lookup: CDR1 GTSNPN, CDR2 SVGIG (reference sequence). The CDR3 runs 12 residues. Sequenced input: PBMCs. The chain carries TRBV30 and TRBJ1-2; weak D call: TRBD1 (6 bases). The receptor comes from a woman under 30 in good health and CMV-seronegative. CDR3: CAWSTGIYGYTF. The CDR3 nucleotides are TGTGCCTGGAGCACAGGGATATATGGCTACACCTTC.